Following are 25 T cell receptor beta chains from one sample sequenced in a study of T cells in Graves' hyperthyroidism and ophthalmopathy (dated by TCRdb to between 2018 and 2021). The protocol used for the library was multiplex PCR. Sequencing instrument: Illumina HiSeq 2000. The TCR beta CDR3 regions were amplified from the RNA transcripts. For the first round of RT-PCR on the TCR CDR3, the HTBI primer set was used together with the Qiagen OneStep RT-PCR kit. TCRdb's own reprocessing of the public reads used fastp at Q25 and MiXCR and kept productive beta chains. Entries that share a CDR3 protein sequence are merged under the most common genes and DNA. The sample table shows approximately 510,000 distinct CDR3 sequences, and less than 25% are seen once. Together, the top ten hold roughly 29% of the sample. Sequencing used blood. These receptors were taken from a man aged 18 to 29 with Graves' hyperthyroidism.

The V gene is TRBV6-1, the J gene TRBJ1-1; 7 bases agree with TRBD1. With 3 bases clipped from V and 0 bases from J, the junction kept 7 bases outside the gene matches. Per germline, CDR1 MNHNS and CDR2 SASEGT. CDR3 length: 16 amino acids. In DNA, the CDR3 is TGTGCCAGCAGTGAGGGTGGGACAGCTTTGAACACTGAAGCTTTCTTT. It encodes CASSEGGTALNTEAFF.

This clonotype was observed many times. The CDR3 DNA sequence: TGTGCCAGCAGCCACAAGAATCAGCCCCAGCATTTT. Translating gives CASSHKNQPQHF. The rearrangement uses TRBV6-2 or TRBV6-3 and TRBJ1-5; the D is unclear. The germline V gene has CDR1 MNHEY and CDR2 SVGEGT. V shed 6 bases and J shed 4 bases, with 7 bases lying between them. The CDR3 length is 12 residues.

The V gene is TRBV5-6, the J gene TRBJ2-5; D is tentatively TRBD1 or TRBD2 (6 bases each). CDR1 is SGHDT and CDR2 is YYEEEE in the germline V gene. The CDR3 spans 14 residues. V was trimmed by 3 bases and J by 4 bases, leaving 13 bases between them. The CDR3 region is CASSWGDIGETQYF. Here the CDR3 DNA reads TGTGCCAGCAGCTGGGGGGACATCGGAGAGACCCAGTACTTC.

The chain joins TRBV3-1 to TRBJ1-1, with D unresolved. Trimming took off 1 base at V and 6 bases at J, with 21 bases between the two ends. Germline V CDR1 and CDR2: LGHDT, YNNKEL (reference sequence). This CDR3 is built from 17 residues. The CDR3 region is CASSQVLTGSRSPEAFF. The DNA of the CDR3 is TGTGCCAGCAGCCAAGTTCTGACGGGCAGTCGGAGCCCTGAAGCTTTCTTT.

Note on this clonotype: The CDR3 ends on some other residue instead of the conserved phenylalanine or tryptophan, so this is likely a read error. The genes are TRBV6-1 and TRBJ1-1; 8 bases fit TRBD1. The J segment lost 0 bases and the V segment lost 6 bases, leaving 3 bases of the junction unmatched. CDR3 size: 14 residues. The germline gives CDR1 MNHNS, CDR2 SASEGT. CDR3 nucleotides: TGTGCCAGCAGACCGACAGGGGTGAACACTGAAGCTTTCGTG. Protein product: CASRPTGVNTEAFV.

This clonotype was counted many times. The chain carries TRBV6-1 and TRBJ2-7; D is undetermined. The CDR3 totals 13 residues. Germline V gene lookup returns CDR1 MNHNS and CDR2 SASEGT. V lost 4 bases, J lost 1 base, and 8 bases lay in between. The CDR3 coding sequence is TGTGCCAGCAGTGCCGACTGGTCCTACGAGCAGTACTTC. The encoded protein is CASSADWSYEQYF.

The table lists this clonotype with a few counts. The rearrangement joins TRBV7-2 to TRBJ2-2; D perhaps matches TRBD2 (6 bases). Germline V gene data show CDR1 as SGHTA and CDR2 as FQGNSA. The CDR3 consists of 15 residues. Trimming removed 5 bases from V and 5 bases from J, with 15 bases in between. The CDR3 here is CASSRGTAGTGELFF. The CDR3 DNA follows: TGTGCCAGCAGCCGGGGGACCGCAGGGACCGGGGAGCTGTTTTTT.

This clonotype was seen many times. The CDR3, as DNA: TGTGCCAGCAGCTCCACCCCGGGACAGGGGGCGAAGGGCGGGGAGCTGTTTTTT. Translation: CASSSTPGQGAKGGELFF. The genes are TRBV7-8 and TRBJ2-2, with TRBD1 identical over 12 bases. This CDR3 contains 18 residues. Germline V gives CDR1 SGHVS, CDR2 FQNEAQ. Germline trimming cut 4 bases from V and 7 bases from J; bases unmatched to any gene: 13.

This clonotype was observed many times. The chain uses TRBV28 and TRBJ1-1, with D possibly matching TRBD1 (6 bases). CDR3 length equals 17 residues. The germline V and J ends were trimmed by 6 bases and 0 bases, with 20 bases remaining between them. Germline lookup yields CDR1 MDHEN and CDR2 SYDVKM. The CDR3 coding sequence is TGTGCCAGCAGCCCGCACAGGGTGGGGACCATGAACACTGAAGCTTTCTTT. Its protein product is CASSPHRVGTMNTEAFF.

This clonotype was counted ten times or more. The chain couples TRBV29-1 to TRBJ1-2; D not certain. The CDR3 sequence is 15 residues long. From germline, CDR1 is SQVTM and CDR2 ANQGSEA. The V and J ends lost 3 bases and 6 bases respectively, with 20 bases between them. CDR3 region: CSVDPTSVESDGYTF. For the CDR3, the DNA is TGCAGCGTTGACCCCACGTCGGTGGAGTCGGATGGCTACACCTTC.

This clonotype showed up many times. This rearrangement joins TRBV30 to TRBJ1-1, with D perhaps TRBD1 (5 bases). The CDR3 runs 13 residues. V lost 0 bases and J lost 11, with 16 bases in between. Germline V gene data show CDR1 as GTSNPN and CDR2 as SVGIG (reference sequence). The CDR3 is CAWSVGDAGKAFF. DNA of the CDR3: TGTGCCTGGAGTGTAGGGGACGCCGGGAAGGCTTTCTTT.

This clonotype appeared many times. CDR3 nucleotides: TGTGCCAGCAGTTTATTACGCGGGGGAACGGAGACCCAGTACTTC. It translates to CASSLLRGGTETQYF. The chain couples TRBV28 to TRBJ2-5; TRBD2 matches 7 bases. The CDR3 runs 15 residues. Losses at the gene ends were 1 base for V and 5 bases for J; bases not matched to a gene: 7. The germline gives CDR1 MDHEN, CDR2 SYDVKM.

This chain connects TRBV5-1 to TRBJ1-1; TRBD1 might be the D (5 bases). CDR1 is SGHRS and CDR2 is YFSETQ in the germline V gene. This CDR3 has 18 residues. The germline V and J ends were trimmed by 2 bases and 4 bases, with 24 bases remaining between them. The CDR3 reads CASSFQGRQTGVSTEAFF. CDR3 nucleotide sequence: TGCGCCAGCAGCTTTCAGGGTCGGCAAACCGGAGTGAGCACTGAAGCTTTCTTT. The whole variable domain, filled in from reference TRBV5-1 and TRBJ1-1, reads KAGVTQTPRYLIKTRGQQVTLSCSPISGHRSVSWYQQTPGQGLQFLFEYFSETQRNKGNFPGRFSGRQFSNSRSEMNVSTLELGDSALYLCASSFQGRQTGVSTEAFFGQGTRLTVV.

This clonotype was observed many times. The V and J genes are TRBV27 and TRBJ1-2; TRBD1 matches at 7 bases. This CDR3 is 12 amino acids long. Germline V gene lookup returns CDR1 MNHEY and CDR2 SMNVEV (reference sequence). J lost 5 bases, V lost 6 bases, and 3 bases had no gene match. This chain's CDR3 is CASSGDRYGYTF. The CDR3 bases are TGTGCCAGCAGCGGGGACAGATATGGCTACACCTTC.

This clonotype has at least ten counts. CDR3 sequence (DNA): TGTGCCAGCAGTTACCTGGGACAGAACACTGAAGCTTTCTTT. As protein: CASSYLGQNTEAFF. The chain uses TRBV6-5 and TRBJ1-1; tentatively, D is TRBD1 (6 bases). This CDR3 is 14 amino acids long. The V end was cut by 2 bases, the J end by 1 base, with 8 bases between. CDR1 is MNHEY and CDR2 is SVGAGI in the germline V gene.

The chain links TRBV28 to TRBJ2-7, with 8 bases aligning to TRBD1. V was clipped by 4 bases and J by 1 base; unmatched bases: 12. The CDR3 extends over 17 amino acids. Germline V lookup: CDR1 MDHEN, CDR2 SYDVKM. CDR3: CASSSRTGRDVSYEQYF. The CDR3 DNA reads as TGTGCCAGCAGTTCAAGGACAGGGCGGGATGTATCCTACGAGCAGTACTTC. Filled out from reference TRBV28 and TRBJ2-7, the complete variable domain reads DVKVTQSSRYLVKRTGEKVFLECVQDMDHENMFWYRQDPGLGLRLIYFSYDVKMKEKGDIPEGYSVSREKKERFSLILESASTNQTSMYLCASSSRTGRDVSYEQYFGPGTRLTVT.

This clonotype appeared many times. This rearrangement joins TRBV6-5 to TRBJ2-7; D is perhaps TRBD1 or TRBD2 (5 bases each). CDR1 and CDR2 from the germline V gene are MNHEY and SVGAGI. The CDR3 is made up of 15 amino acids. Trimming shortened V by 4 bases and J by 4 bases, and 17 bases separated the two germline ends. CDR3: CASSFRENPGYEQYF. CDR3 in DNA: TGTGCCAGCAGTTTCAGGGAGAATCCTGGGTACGAGCAGTACTTC.

This clonotype occurred many times. This sequence joins TRBV5-1 and TRBJ2-2, with a weak D call TRBD2 (6 bases). Trimming took 3 bases from V and 7 from J, leaving 13 bases between them. The length of the CDR3 is 14 residues. Germline CDR1 reads SGHRS; CDR2 reads YFSETQ. The CDR3, as DNA: TGCGCCAGCAGCTCCGGCGGGGTACGCGGGGAGCTGTTTTTT. Protein: CASSSGGVRGELFF.

The chain couples TRBV12-3 or TRBV12-4 to TRBJ1-2, with D unresolved. Trimming pared 6 bases from V and 8 bases from J, leaving 16 bases between. There are 13 residues in the CDR3. In DNA, the CDR3 is TGTGCCAGCAGCATCCGTGGATTGAGGGGCTACACCTTC. Translating it yields CASSIRGLRGYTF.

CDR3 amino acids: CASGKQGGVNTEAFF. The CDR3 bases are TGCGCCAGCGGCAAGCAGGGAGGGGTGAACACTGAAGCTTTCTTT. The chain employs TRBV5-1 and TRBJ1-1; D is perhaps TRBD1 (5 bases). Trimming took 7 bases from V and 0 from J, leaving 16 bases between them. The CDR3 is 15 residues long. In germline, CDR1 is SGHRS, CDR2 YFSETQ.

V is TRBV18 and J is TRBJ2-7, with D possibly matching TRBD1 (5 bases). The CDR3 contains 16 residues. V dropped 3 bases and J dropped 3 bases, with 18 bases sitting between them. Germline-derived CDR1 and CDR2 are KGHSH and LQKENI. The CDR3 region is CASSPLNPGLNYEQYF. In DNA form, the CDR3 reads TGTGCCAGCTCACCTCTTAATCCAGGGCTGAACTACGAGCAGTACTTC.

The CDR3 reads CSARFVGLAGVIQETQYF. CDR3 in DNA: TGCAGTGCTAGGTTTGTCGGACTAGCGGGAGTAATACAAGAGACCCAGTACTTC. J is TRBJ2-5 and V is TRBV20-1, with TRBD2 matching over 13 bases. J was trimmed by 2 bases and V by 3 bases; bases with no gene match: 12. The CDR3 has 18 amino acids. CDR1 is DFQATT, CDR2 SNEGSKA, per germline (reference sequence).

Here the CDR3 reads CATSRLWQYF. The CDR3 DNA reads as TGTGCCACCAGCAGGCTATGGCAGTACTTC. The rearrangement joins TRBV15 to TRBJ2-7; D is unclear. The CDR3 sequence is 10 residues long. Germline V gene lookup returns CDR1 LNHNV and CDR2 YYDKDF (reference sequence). Trimming removed 3 bases at V and 9 bases at J, with 6 bases between.

The chain employs TRBV6-1 and TRBJ1-5; no clear D. The V end lost 6 bases, the J end lost 0 bases, and 6 bases lay between the germline ends. CDR3 length: 13 residues. CDR1 and CDR2 from the germline V gene are MNHNS and SASEGT. CDR3 DNA: TGTGCCAGCAGCAATTTTAGCAATCAGCCCCAGCATTTT. Its protein is CASSNFSNQPQHF.

The rearrangement links TRBV12-3 or TRBV12-4 to TRBJ2-7; possible D gene TRBD1, 5 bases. This CDR3 region has 14 residues. With 3 bases removed from V and 0 bases from J, the gap between germline ends came to 9 bases. DNA for the CDR3: TGTGCCAGCAGTTTTTACAGGCGCTCCTACGAGCAGTACTTC. This gives the protein CASSFYRRSYEQYF.